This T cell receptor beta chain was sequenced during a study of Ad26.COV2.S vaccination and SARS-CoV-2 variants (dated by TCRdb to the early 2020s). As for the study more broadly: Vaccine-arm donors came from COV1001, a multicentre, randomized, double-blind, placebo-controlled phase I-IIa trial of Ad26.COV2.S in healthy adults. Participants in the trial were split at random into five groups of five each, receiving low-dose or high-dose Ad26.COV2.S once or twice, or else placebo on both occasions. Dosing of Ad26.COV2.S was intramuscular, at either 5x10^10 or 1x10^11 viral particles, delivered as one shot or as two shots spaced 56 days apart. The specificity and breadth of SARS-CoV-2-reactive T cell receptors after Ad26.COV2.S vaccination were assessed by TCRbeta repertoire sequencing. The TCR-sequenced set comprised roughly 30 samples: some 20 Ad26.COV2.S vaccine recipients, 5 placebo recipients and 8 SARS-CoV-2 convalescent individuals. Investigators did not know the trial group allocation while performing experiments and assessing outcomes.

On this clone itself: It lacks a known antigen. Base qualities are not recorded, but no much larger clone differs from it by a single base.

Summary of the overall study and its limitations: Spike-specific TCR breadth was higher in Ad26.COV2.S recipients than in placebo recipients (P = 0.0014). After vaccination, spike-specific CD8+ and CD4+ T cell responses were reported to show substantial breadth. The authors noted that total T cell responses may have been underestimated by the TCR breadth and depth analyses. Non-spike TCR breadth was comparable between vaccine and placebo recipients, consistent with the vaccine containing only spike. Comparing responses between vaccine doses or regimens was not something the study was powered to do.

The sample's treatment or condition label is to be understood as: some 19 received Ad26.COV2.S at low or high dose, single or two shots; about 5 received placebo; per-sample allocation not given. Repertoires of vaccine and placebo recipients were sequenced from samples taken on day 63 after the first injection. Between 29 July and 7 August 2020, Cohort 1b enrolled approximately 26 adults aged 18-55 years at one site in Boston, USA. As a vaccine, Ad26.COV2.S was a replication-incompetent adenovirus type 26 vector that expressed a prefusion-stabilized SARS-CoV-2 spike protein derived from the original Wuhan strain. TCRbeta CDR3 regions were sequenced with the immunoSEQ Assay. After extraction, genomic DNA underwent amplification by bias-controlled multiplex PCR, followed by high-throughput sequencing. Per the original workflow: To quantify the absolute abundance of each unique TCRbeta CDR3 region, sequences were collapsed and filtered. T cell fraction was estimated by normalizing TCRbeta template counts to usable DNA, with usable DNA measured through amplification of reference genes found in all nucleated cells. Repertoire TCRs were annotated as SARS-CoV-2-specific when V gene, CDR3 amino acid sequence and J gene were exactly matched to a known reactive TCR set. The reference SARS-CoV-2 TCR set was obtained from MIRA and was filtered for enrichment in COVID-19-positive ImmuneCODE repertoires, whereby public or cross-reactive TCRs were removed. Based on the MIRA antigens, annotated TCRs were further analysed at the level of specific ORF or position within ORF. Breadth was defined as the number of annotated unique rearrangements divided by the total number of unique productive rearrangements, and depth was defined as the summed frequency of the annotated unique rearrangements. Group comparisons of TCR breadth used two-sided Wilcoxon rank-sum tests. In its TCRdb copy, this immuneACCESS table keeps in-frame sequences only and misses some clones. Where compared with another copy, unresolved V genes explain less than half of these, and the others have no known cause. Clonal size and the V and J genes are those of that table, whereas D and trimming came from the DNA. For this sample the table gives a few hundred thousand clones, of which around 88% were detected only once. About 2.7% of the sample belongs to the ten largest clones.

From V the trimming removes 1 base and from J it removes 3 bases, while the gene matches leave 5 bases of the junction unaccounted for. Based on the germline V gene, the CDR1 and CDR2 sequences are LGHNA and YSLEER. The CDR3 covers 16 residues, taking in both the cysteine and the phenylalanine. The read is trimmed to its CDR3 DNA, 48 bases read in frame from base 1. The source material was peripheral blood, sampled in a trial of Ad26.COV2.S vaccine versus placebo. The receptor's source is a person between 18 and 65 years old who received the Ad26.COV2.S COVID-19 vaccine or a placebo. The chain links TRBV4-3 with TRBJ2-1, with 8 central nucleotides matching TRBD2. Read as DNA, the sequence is TGCGCCAGCAGCCAAGTTAGCGGGACGAACTACAATGAGCAGTTCTTC. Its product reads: CASSQVSGTNYNEQFF.